This T cell receptor (beta chain) came from a study of blood T cell repertoires in COVID-19. Looking at the study overall: Specimens from acute and convalescent COVID-19 originated in the United States, Italy and Spain.

Per the study methods: Amplified reference gene primers provided the basis for estimating nucleated cell counts. Repertoires were generated with immunoSEQ multiplex PCR, while TCRdb's copy carries only in-frame clones and drops some. That table furnishes V, J and clone size, whereas the DNA furnished D and trimming. Among approximately 290,000 clones listed, approximately 91% were seen once. The sequenced sample consisted of peripheral blood. The TCR originated in a woman aged 25-40 years with COVID-19, enrolled during active disease.

The CDR3 nucleotides are TGTGCCAGCAGCCAAATTTCCGGGTTCAATGAGCAGTTCTTC. This sequence encodes CASSQISGFNEQFF. V usage is TRBV3-1 (or the pseudogene TRBV3-2) and J usage is TRBJ2-1; no definite D call. Germline V lookup: CDR1 LGHDT, CDR2 YNNKEL (reference sequence). The CDR3 covers 14 residues. V was cut by 2 bases and J by 6 bases, with 11 bases left in between.